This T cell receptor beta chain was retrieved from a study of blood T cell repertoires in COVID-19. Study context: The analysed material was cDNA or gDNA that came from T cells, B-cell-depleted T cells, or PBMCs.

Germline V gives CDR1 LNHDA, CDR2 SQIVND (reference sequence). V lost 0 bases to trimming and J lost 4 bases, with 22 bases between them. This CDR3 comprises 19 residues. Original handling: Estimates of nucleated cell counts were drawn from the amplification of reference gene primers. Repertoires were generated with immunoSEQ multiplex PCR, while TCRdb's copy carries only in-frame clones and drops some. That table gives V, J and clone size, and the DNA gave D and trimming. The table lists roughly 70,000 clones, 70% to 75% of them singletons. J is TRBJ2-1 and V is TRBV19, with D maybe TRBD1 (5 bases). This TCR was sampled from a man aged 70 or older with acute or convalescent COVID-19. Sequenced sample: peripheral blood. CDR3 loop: CASSIDLSGLRTLYNEQFF. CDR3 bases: TGTGCCAGTAGTATAGATCTTTCCGGGCTCCGGACACTATACAATGAGCAGTTCTTC.